This T cell receptor (beta chain) was found in a study of a mutant IDH1 vaccine in newly diagnosed glioma. Looking at the study overall: Treated patients had a mean age of about 37 years and a sex split that was around 60% male and 37.5% female. Receipt of radiotherapy, temozolomide, or both preceded the study, and most received both.

As to time point: baseline, week 1 (first vaccination visit). Treatment defined: pre-vaccination baseline after standard-of-care therapy. The CDR3 is made up of 15 amino acids. Trimming took 4 bases from V and 5 from J; bases not matched to a gene: 9. The germline V gene encodes CDR1 MGHRA and CDR2 YSYEKL. As to this clone: As yet, its antigen is unknown.

Regarding the study as a whole: The authors found pseudoprogression apparently unrelated to changes in top peripheral T cell clonotypes. Vaccine-induced immune responses occurred in 93.3% of patients.

Assay used: immunoSEQ multiplex PCR; TCRdb lists only in-frame clones, some missing. The sample includes about 35,000 clones, over 60% of them seen just once. The clonotype was recovered from a man aged 45-60 years with glioma. Some clones in this sample may be carry-over from other donors' samples. Here the sequenced sample was peripheral blood mononuclear cells (PBMCs), taken from a glioma patient treated with radiotherapy, temozolomide or both. The rearrangement links TRBV4-1 to TRBJ2-7, with 9 bases matching TRBD1. In DNA form, the CDR3 reads TGCGCCAGCAGCCCCTCCGGGACAGGGTACGACGAGCAGTACTTC. Its protein product is CASSPSGTGYDEQYF.